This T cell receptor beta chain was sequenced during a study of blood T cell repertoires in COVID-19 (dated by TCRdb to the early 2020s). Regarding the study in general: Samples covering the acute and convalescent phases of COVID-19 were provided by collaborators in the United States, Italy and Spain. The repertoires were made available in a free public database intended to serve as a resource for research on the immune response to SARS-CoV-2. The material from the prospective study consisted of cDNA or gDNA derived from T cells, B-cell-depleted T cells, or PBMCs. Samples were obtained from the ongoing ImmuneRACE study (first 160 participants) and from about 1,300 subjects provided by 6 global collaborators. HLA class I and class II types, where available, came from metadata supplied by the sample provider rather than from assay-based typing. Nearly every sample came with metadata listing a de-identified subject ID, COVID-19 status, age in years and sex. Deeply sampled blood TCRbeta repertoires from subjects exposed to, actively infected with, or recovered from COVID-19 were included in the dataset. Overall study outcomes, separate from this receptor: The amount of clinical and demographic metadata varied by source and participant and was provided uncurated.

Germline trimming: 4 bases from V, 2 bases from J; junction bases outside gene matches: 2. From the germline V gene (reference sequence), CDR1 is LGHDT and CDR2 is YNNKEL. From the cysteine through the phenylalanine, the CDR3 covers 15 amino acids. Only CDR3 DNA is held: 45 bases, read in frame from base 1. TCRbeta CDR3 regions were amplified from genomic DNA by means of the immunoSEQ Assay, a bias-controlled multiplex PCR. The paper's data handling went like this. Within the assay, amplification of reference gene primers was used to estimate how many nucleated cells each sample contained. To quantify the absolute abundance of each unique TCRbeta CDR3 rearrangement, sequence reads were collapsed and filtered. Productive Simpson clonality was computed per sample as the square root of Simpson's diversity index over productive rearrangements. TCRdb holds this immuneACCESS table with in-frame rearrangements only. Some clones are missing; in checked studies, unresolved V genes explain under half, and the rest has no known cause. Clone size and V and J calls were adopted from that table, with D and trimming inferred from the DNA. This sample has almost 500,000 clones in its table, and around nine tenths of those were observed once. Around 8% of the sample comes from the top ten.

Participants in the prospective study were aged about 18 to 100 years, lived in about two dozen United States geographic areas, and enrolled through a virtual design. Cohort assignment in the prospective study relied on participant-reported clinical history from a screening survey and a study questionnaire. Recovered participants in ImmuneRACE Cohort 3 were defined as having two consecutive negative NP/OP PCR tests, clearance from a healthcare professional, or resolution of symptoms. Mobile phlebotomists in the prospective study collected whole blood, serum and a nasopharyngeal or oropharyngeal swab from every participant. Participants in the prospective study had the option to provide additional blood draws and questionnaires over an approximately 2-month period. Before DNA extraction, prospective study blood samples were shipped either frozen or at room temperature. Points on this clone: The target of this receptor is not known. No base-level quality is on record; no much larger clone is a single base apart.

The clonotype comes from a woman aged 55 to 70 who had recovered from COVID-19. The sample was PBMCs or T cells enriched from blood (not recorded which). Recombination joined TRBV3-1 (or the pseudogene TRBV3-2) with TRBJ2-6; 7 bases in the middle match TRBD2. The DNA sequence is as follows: TGTGCCAGCAGCCTGACTAGCACTGGGGCCAACGTCCTGACTTTC. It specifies CASSLTSTGANVLTF.